This T cell receptor (beta chain) derives from a study of response to subunit inactivated influenza vaccine listed by TCRdb under 2018. In terms of the full investigation: The study used deep quantitative T cell receptor repertoire profiling to track responses to a trivalent subunit inactivated influenza vaccine. Here is what the overall study found, with its caveats: The authors proposed that each seasonal influenza vaccination may bring in only a limited number of new T cells.

CDR1 and CDR2 (LGHNA, YSLEER) derive from the germline V gene. The CDR3 covers 19 residues, taking in both the cysteine and the phenylalanine. The sequence is cut down to CDR3 DNA, 57 bases in frame from base 1. A distance of 19 bases separates the germline ends of V and J, which lose 0 bases and 4 bases respectively. As to this clonotype: The antigen this receptor binds is unknown. Base qualities are not recorded, but no much larger clone differs from it by a single base.

Library method: RT-PCR. Sequencing was performed on an Illumina HiSeq 2500. The public sequencing data were trimmed at Q25 with fastp and processed into clonotypes with MiXCR by TCRdb, which kept only in-frame beta chains. Each entry merges the rows of one CDR3 protein and shows their most common DNA and genes. Counted in this sample were about 570,000 distinct CDR3 sequences; 11% of them appeared once. The leading ten clones occupy about 11% of the sample. This same sample was also part of a study on T cells expressing NK-cell markers. The second paper further reports: TCR beta cDNA libraries were prepared using 5'RACE template switching, which introduced a universal primer site and unique molecular identifiers. Three sorted T-cell subsets (CD3+CD56+NKG2C+, CD3+CD56+NKG2C- and CD3+CD56-NKG2C+) from fewer than 10 donors had their TCR beta-chain repertoires profiled. Among the eight sequenced donors, only one was HCMV-seronegative, while the other seven were HCMV-seropositive. To restrict sorting to alphabetaTCR-expressing T cells, an anti-gammadeltaTCR antibody was added in several experiments. In over five donors, the dominant CD3+CD56+NKG2C+ clonotypes were among the top 10 CD8+ clonotypes and accounted for about 1.0-7.5% of CD8+ T cells. Those dominant clonotypes were again the most abundant among CD3+CD56-NKG2C+ cells in a few donors, at roughly 28.3-65%. Whether the expanded NKG2C-expressing T cell clones were specific for HCMV antigens remained unclear. The eight sequenced donors were randomly selected healthy volunteers, three men and five women. A commercial ELISA kit detecting HCMV-specific IgG in serum was used to determine HCMV serostatus. Ficoll density gradient centrifugation was used to isolate peripheral blood mononuclear cells from blood. Bulk peripheral blood T-cell repertoires were additionally sequenced from unsorted PBMC for over 5 donors. cDNA synthesis was primed from the TCR beta constant segment, followed by two successive PCR amplification steps. Illumina HiSeq 2000/2500, MiSeq or NextSeq was used to sequence libraries as 2 x 150 bp reads. MIGEC was used to demultiplex reads and group the reads by UMI, and MiTCR was used to assemble and quantify clonotypes. To exclude erroneous sequences, only TCR cDNA sequences supported by at least two reads were retained. The tcR package was used for downstream repertoire analysis, and clonotypes were matched across fractions by CDR3 nucleotide sequence plus V segment. Antigen specificity was annotated against VDJdb with VDJmatch, allowing one amino acid substitution in CDR3.

The sequence links TRBV4-3 to TRBJ2-6; the D region is possibly TRBD1 or TRBD2, each matching across 5 bases. Sequences were derived from PBMCs from blood, sampled on the day of vaccination. This clonotype originated in a man aged 45 to 65 who received an inactivated influenza vaccine. Donor details come from another sample of the same person, matched by shared clones. The CDR3 has the sequence CASSQDPSLGRWGANVLTF. The DNA is TGCGCCAGCAGCCAAGATCCCAGCCTGGGACGGTGGGGGGCCAACGTCCTGACTTTC.